This TCR beta chain originates from a study of T-cell reconstitution after alpha-beta-depleted transplantation in children. The CDR3 is made up of 15 amino acids. Germline lookup yields CDR1 LGHNT and CDR2 FRNRAP. V shed 0 bases and J shed 3 bases, with 11 bases lying between them. This clonotype was seen ten or more times. It was with unique molecular identifiers that the TCRbeta library was prepared. A single record per CDR3 protein comes from TCRdb applying MiXCR to the PCR reads. The table records a few hundred thousand distinct CDR3 sequences, 9.7% of them present only once. Here the sequenced sample was PBMCs from the stem cell graft donor, taken from the stem cell graft. V and J are TRBV12-5 and TRBJ1-1; D call uncertain. This receptor was taken from a human donor who donated a stem cell graft to a child with SCID. The CDR3 protein is CASGLVPSGYTEAFF. CDR3 nucleotides: TGTGCTAGTGGTTTGGTTCCCTCGGGGTACACTGAAGCTTTCTTT.